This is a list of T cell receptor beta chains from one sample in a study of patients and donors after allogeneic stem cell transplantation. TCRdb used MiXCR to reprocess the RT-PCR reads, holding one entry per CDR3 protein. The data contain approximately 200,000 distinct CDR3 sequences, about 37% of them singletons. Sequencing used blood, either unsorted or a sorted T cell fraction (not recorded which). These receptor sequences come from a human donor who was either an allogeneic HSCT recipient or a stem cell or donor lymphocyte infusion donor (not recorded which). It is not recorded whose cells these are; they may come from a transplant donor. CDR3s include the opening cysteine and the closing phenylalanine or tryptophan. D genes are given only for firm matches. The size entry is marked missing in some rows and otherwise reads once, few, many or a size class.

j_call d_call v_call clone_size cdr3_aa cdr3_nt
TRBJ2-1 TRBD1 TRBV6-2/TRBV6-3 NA CASRLDRGLSYNEQFF TGTGCCAGCAGGCTAGACAGGGGACTTTCCTACAATGAGCAGTTCTTC
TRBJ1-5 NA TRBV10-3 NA CAISESDSTRQPQHF TGTGCCATCAGTGAGTCCGATAGTACGAGACAGCCCCAGCATTTT
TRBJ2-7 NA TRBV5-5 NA CASSSDRSYEQYF TGTGCCAGCAGTTCGGACAGATCCTACGAGCAGTACTTC
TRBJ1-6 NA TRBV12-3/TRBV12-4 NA CASSLQSSPLHF TGTGCCAGCAGCTTGCAGAGTTCACCCCTCCACTTT
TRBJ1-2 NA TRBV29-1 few CSVDLRNYGYTF TGCAGCGTTGATCTCCGAAACTATGGCTACACCTTC
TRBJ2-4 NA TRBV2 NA CASSAISGLTKNIQYF TGTGCCAGCAGCGCCATTTCTGGGCTAACCAAAAACATTCAGTACTTC
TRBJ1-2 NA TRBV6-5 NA CASSWGGGYTF TGTGCCAGCAGTTGGGGCGGTGGCTACACCTTC
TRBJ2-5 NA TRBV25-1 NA CASSEPETQYF TGTGCCAGCAGTGAACCCGAGACCCAGTACTTC
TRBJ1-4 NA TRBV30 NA CAWSATVNEKLFF TGTGCCTGGAGTGCCACGGTTAATGAAAAACTGTTTTTT
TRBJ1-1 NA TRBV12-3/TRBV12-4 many CASSPRGGGPEAFF TGTGCCAGCAGTCCCCGGGGAGGAGGGCCTGAAGCTTTCTTT
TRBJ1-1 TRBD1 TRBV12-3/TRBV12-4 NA CASSPGTGYPDTEAFF TGTGCCAGCAGCCCCGGGACAGGGTATCCAGACACTGAAGCTTTCTTT
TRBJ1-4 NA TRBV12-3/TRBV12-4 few CASSDPGWTNEKLFF TGTGCCAGCAGCGACCCAGGGTGGACTAATGAAAAACTGTTTTTT
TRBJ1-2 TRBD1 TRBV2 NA CASRGDSNYGYTF TGTGCCAGCAGGGGGGACAGCAACTATGGCTACACCTTC
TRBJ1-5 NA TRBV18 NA CASSPTGTVTWPQHF TGTGCCAGCTCACCAACCGGGACGGTGACGTGGCCCCAGCATTTT
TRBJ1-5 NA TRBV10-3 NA CAISERTGGVAARPQHF TGTGCCATCAGTGAGAGAACAGGCGGTGTAGCGGCCCGGCCCCAGCATTTT
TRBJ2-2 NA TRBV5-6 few CASSYGTGGTGELFF TGTGCCAGCAGCTACGGGACGGGCGGGACCGGGGAGCTGTTTTTT
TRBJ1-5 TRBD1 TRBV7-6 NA CASSQQTGSNQPQHF TGTGCCAGCAGCCAACAGACAGGGTCCAATCAGCCCCAGCATTTT
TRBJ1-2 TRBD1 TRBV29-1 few CSVTGPDGYTF TGCAGCGTGACAGGGCCGGATGGCTACACCTTC
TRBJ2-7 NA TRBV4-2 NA CASSQELLAGSEQYF TGTGCCAGCAGCCAAGAACTGTTGGCAGGGAGTGAGCAGTACTTC
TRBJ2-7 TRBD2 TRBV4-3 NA CASSQETSGGLPDEQYF TGCGCCAGCAGCCAAGAGACTAGCGGGGGGTTACCGGACGAGCAGTACTTC
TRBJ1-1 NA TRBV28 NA CASLPPGGSPEAFF TGTGCCAGCCTACCTCCCGGGGGAAGCCCTGAAGCTTTCTTT
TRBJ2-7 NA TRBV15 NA CATSREFGTSDEQYF TGTGCCACCAGCAGAGAATTCGGCACGTCGGACGAGCAGTACTTC
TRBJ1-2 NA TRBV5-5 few CASSLSGVVWGYTF TGTGCCAGCAGCTTGAGTGGAGTTGTCTGGGGCTACACCTTC
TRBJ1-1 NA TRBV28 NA CASSFPRIATEAFF TGTGCCAGCAGTTTTCCGCGGATCGCCACTGAAGCTTTCTTT
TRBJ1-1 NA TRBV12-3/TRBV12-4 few CASSSRGPEAFF TGTGCCAGCAGTTCGCGGGGACCTGAAGCTTTCTTT
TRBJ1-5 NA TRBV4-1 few CASSQLVAAGNQPQHF TGCGCCAGCAGCCAGCTGGTAGCGGCAGGCAATCAGCCCCAGCATTTT
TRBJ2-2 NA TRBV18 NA CASSPPKATNTGELFF TGTGCCAGCTCACCACCGAAGGCCACAAACACCGGGGAGCTGTTTTTT
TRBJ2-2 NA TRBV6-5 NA CASSPRVTGELFF TGTGCCAGCAGTCCTCGAGTCACCGGGGAGCTGTTTTTT
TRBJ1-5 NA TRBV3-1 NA CASSQARGPQHF TGTGCCAGCAGCCAAGCCCGCGGGCCCCAGCATTTT
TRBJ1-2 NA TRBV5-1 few CASSPVNVDYGYTF TGCGCCAGCAGCCCAGTAAATGTAGACTATGGCTACACCTTC
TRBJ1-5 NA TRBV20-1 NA CSAYLGRGGGNQPQHF TGCAGTGCTTACCTGGGGAGGGGTGGCGGCAATCAGCCCCAGCATTTT
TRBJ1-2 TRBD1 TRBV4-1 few CASSPPGGRNYGYTF TGCGCCAGCAGCCCACCAGGGGGCAGGAACTATGGCTACACCTTC
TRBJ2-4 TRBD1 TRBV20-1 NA CSARGTTSKNIQYF TGCAGTGCCAGGGGGACAACCTCCAAAAACATTCAGTACTTC
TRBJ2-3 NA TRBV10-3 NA CAISDHTGRTDTQYF TGTGCCATCAGTGATCATACAGGGCGCACAGATACGCAGTATTTT
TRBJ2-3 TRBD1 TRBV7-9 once CASSLIRTGETDTQYF TGTGCCAGCAGCTTAATCCGGACAGGGGAGACAGATACGCAGTATTTT
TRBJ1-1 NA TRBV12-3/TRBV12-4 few CASSLPGGRTEAFF TGTGCCAGCAGTTTGCCGGGGGGCCGCACTGAAGCTTTCTTT